These 25 T cell receptor beta chains were sequenced from one sample in a study of beta chain features in type 1 diabetes. Reverse transcription of all isolated RNA meant that expressed TCRB transcripts were sequenced. Sequencing was performed with immunoSEQ multiplex PCR; in TCRdb, only in-frame clones are kept and a portion is missing. The profile shows about 160,000 clones, less than 9.5% of them singletons. What was sequenced was central memory CD4+ T cells from blood. These receptors were taken from a woman under 30 in good health.

The CDR3 nucleotides read TGTGCCAGCACCTACGCGGGACAGGTATCACCCCTCCACTTT. Protein product: CASTYAGQVSPLHF. This sequence joins TRBV25-1 and TRBJ1-6, with 8 bases aligning to TRBD1. Germline V gene lookup returns CDR1 MGHDK and CDR2 SYGVNS. V lost 7 bases, J lost 10 bases, and 9 bases stayed unmatched. The CDR3 consists of 14 residues.

The chain carries TRBV9 and TRBJ1-2; D is possibly TRBD1 (6 bases). Trimming took off 0 bases at V and 8 bases at J, with 11 bases between the two ends. In germline, CDR1 is SGDLS, CDR2 YYNGEE. The CDR3 is 13 residues long. CDR3 loop: CASSVGGREGYTF. CDR3 nucleotide sequence: TGTGCCAGCAGCGTAGGGGGGCGCGAGGGCTACACCTTC.

The V gene is TRBV2, the J gene TRBJ1-1, with 8 nucleotides matching TRBD1. There are 15 residues in the CDR3. The germline CDR1 and CDR2 sequences are SNHLY and FYNNEI. Trimming at V came to 6 bases and at J to 3 bases, leaving 9 bases not matched to a gene. CDR3 nucleotide sequence: TGTGCCAGCAGGACACAAGGACAGGGCGACACTGAAGCTTTCTTT. Its protein product is CASRTQGQGDTEAFF.

V usage is TRBV5-8 and J usage is TRBJ1-5; no firm D call. V lost 0 bases to trimming and J lost 5 bases, with 6 bases between them. The CDR3 contains 13 residues. Germline loops: CDR1 SGHTS, CDR2 YDEGEE. The CDR3 here is CASSLGPDQPQHF. The CDR3 DNA sequence: TGTGCCAGCAGCTTGGGGCCCGATCAGCCCCAGCATTTT.

This chain uses TRBV7-2 with TRBJ2-3; 10 bases are shared with TRBD2. The CDR3 sequence is 16 residues long. The V gene end was trimmed by 5 bases and the J gene end by 5 bases; junction bases not matched to a gene: 10. CDR1 SGHTA and CDR2 FQGNSA come from the germline V gene. The CDR3 nucleotides read TGTGCCAGCAGCCGTCTAGCGGGGGCCGGGGGAGATACGCAGTATTTT. The encoded protein is CASSRLAGAGGDTQYF. The whole variable domain, filled in from reference TRBV7-2 and TRBJ2-3, reads GAGVSQSPSNKVTEKGKDVELRCDPISGHTALYWYRQSLGQGLEFLIYFQGNSAPDKSGLPSDRFSAERTGGSVSTLTIQRTQQEDSAVYLCASSRLAGAGGDTQYFGPGTRLTVL.

This clone showed up just a few times. The J gene is TRBJ1-2, the V gene TRBV30, with 9 bases fitting TRBD1. V lost 8 bases, J lost 8 bases, and 9 bases stayed unmatched. This CDR3 is 12 amino acids long. Germline V CDR1 and CDR2: GTSNPN, SVGIG (reference sequence). The chain's CDR3 is CAREGQGEGYTF. CDR3 coding DNA: TGTGCCCGAGAGGGACAGGGAGAGGGCTACACCTTC.

This clone has more than one count but fewer than ten. V and J are TRBV7-9 and TRBJ1-2; 12 nucleotides match TRBD1. Germline V gives CDR1 SEHNR, CDR2 FQNEAQ (reference sequence). V was pared by 5 bases and J by 8 bases, with 9 bases of the junction left unmatched. This CDR3 has 15 amino acids. DNA for the CDR3: TGTGCCAGCAGCCCTACCGGGACAGGGGGCGTCGGCTACACCTTC. Translating gives CASSPTGTGGVGYTF.

The CDR3 DNA reads as TGTGCCATCAGTGGGACAGGGGGTGGCTACACCTTC. Its protein is CAISGTGGGYTF. This chain joins TRBV10-3 and TRBJ1-2; 10 nucleotides align to TRBD1. This CDR3 has 12 residues. The V gene end was trimmed by 4 bases and the J gene end by 7 bases; junction bases not matched to a gene: 0. Germline V gene sequence: CDR1 ENHRY, CDR2 SYGVKD.

This clone was seen many times. CDR3 amino acids: CASSLPLGQSYEQYF. The CDR3, as DNA: TGTGCCAGCAGCCTTCCCCTGGGACAGTCCTACGAGCAGTACTTC. The chain recombines TRBV11-2 with TRBJ2-7; 7 bases fit TRBD1. This CDR3 spans 15 amino acids. V lost 5 bases and J lost 1; bases outside the gene matches: 8. Germline loops: CDR1 SGHAT, CDR2 FQNNGV.

This sequence joins TRBV2 and TRBJ2-3, with TRBD2 matching over 8 bases. Germline-derived CDR1 and CDR2 are SNHLY and FYNNEI. The CDR3 covers 14 residues. The V and J ends lost 8 bases and 3 bases, in that order; junction bases with no gene match: 7. The CDR3 loop reads CASVSGELTDTQYF. In DNA form, the CDR3 reads TGTGCCAGCGTTAGCGGGGAATTGACAGATACGCAGTATTTT.

The chain joins TRBV27 to TRBJ1-6; unclear D gene. The CDR3 loop spans 12 amino acids. CDR1 and CDR2 (germline): MNHEY, SMNVEV (reference sequence). Trimming took 5 bases from V and 8 from J, leaving 7 bases between them. CDR3 bases: TGTGCCAGCAGTAACAGAGATTCACCCCTCCACTTT. It yields the protein CASSNRDSPLHF.

This clone was counted only a few times. J is TRBJ2-6 and V is TRBV7-2; TRBD1 might be the D (5 bases). Looked up from germline, CDR1 is SGHTA and CDR2 is FQGNSA. With 5 bases removed from V and 4 bases from J, the gap between germline ends came to 15 bases. CDR3 length: 16 residues. CDR3 in amino acids: CASSVDSSFGANVLTF. The CDR3 bases are TGTGCCAGCAGCGTTGACAGCTCCTTCGGGGCCAACGTCCTGACTTTC.

J is TRBJ1-2 and V is TRBV25-1, with 10 bases matching TRBD1. The CDR3 is made up of 16 amino acids. Unmatched junction bases numbered 6, after V lost 1 base and J lost 4 bases. Germline CDR1 MGHDK, CDR2 SYGVNS. The DNA of the CDR3 is TGTGCCAGCAGTGAATCCCCGGGACAGGGGACCTATGGCTACACCTTC. Translating gives CASSESPGQGTYGYTF.

The rearrangement links TRBV6-5 to TRBJ2-7; a weak D match, TRBD1 (5 bases). This CDR3 has 15 residues. Trimming took off 0 bases at V and 5 bases at J, with 14 bases between the two ends. Germline assignment: CDR1 MNHEY and CDR2 SVGAGI. CDR3 sequence (DNA): TGTGCCAGCAGTTACTCGTATGGCCAGGGCGACGAGCAGTACTTC. Protein product: CASSYSYGQGDEQYF.

This clone was detected a few times. This chain uses TRBV2 with TRBJ1-1; D is unresolved. From germline, CDR1 is SNHLY and CDR2 FYNNEI. V gave up 1 base and J gave up 1 base, with 10 bases separating them. This CDR3 is built from 15 residues. CDR3 bases: TGTGCCAGCAGTGAAGGCGGGTACGCGAACACTGAAGCTTTCTTT. It specifies CASSEGGYANTEAFF.

V and J are TRBV6-1 and TRBJ2-2, with 10 bases aligning to TRBD1. Germline values: CDR1 MNHNS, CDR2 SASEGT. This CDR3 is built from 14 residues. V shed 6 bases, J shed 6 bases, and the junction held 4 bases outside the gene matches. The CDR3 is CASRRQGAAGELFF. The CDR3 nucleotides are TGTGCCAGCAGAAGACAGGGGGCGGCCGGGGAGCTGTTTTTT.

For the CDR3, the DNA is TGTGCCAGCAGCCTTCGGGGACTTAGACAGGGAATAAGCAATCAGCCCCAGCATTTT. It specifies CASSLRGLRQGISNQPQHF. The V and J genes are TRBV7-9 and TRBJ1-5; 7 bases agree with TRBD1. Germline lookup yields CDR1 SEHNR and CDR2 FQNEAQ (reference sequence). J was trimmed by 1 base and V by 5 bases; bases with no gene match: 17. The CDR3 sequence is 19 residues long.

The genes are TRBV11-1 and TRBJ2-4, with 11 positions matching TRBD2. V lost 1 base to trimming and J lost 0 bases; unmatched junction nucleotides: 2. The CDR3 covers 17 residues. Germline lookup yields CDR1 SGHAT and CDR2 FQDESV (reference sequence). In DNA, the CDR3 is TGTGCCAGCAGCTTAGGTCTAGCGGGAGGAGCCAAAAACATTCAGTACTTC. This sequence encodes CASSLGLAGGAKNIQYF.

The table lists this clone with a few counts. The chain links TRBV30 to TRBJ1-4; D unclear. The V and J ends lost 5 bases and 0 bases respectively, with 4 bases between them. Germline lookup yields CDR1 GTSNPN and CDR2 SVGIG (reference sequence). There are 12 residues in the CDR3. The CDR3: CAWGSTNEKLFF. The CDR3 nucleotides read TGTGCCTGGGGCTCAACTAATGAAAAACTGTTTTTT.

This clone was seen a handful of times. The chain carries TRBV30 and TRBJ1-5, with 8 nucleotides matching TRBD1. V gave up 0 bases and J gave up 9 bases; unmatched junction bases: 10. Germline loops: CDR1 GTSNPN, CDR2 SVGIG (reference sequence). The CDR3 extends over 15 amino acids. The CDR3 loop reads CAWSVSMRGQAPQHF. The CDR3 DNA reads TGTGCCTGGAGTGTAAGCATGAGGGGACAGGCGCCCCAGCATTTT.

V is TRBV19 and J is TRBJ1-6; 9 bases match TRBD1. Germline V gene sequence: CDR1 LNHDA, CDR2 SQIVND (reference sequence). Trimming at V came to 7 bases and at J to 7 bases, leaving 5 bases not matched to a gene. The CDR3 loop spans 14 amino acids. In nucleotides, the CDR3 is TGTGCCAGTATAGGACAGGGGTTCAATTCACCCCTCCACTTT. This gives the protein CASIGQGFNSPLHF.

CDR3 region: CASSYTGVETQYF. DNA for the CDR3: TGTGCCAGCAGTTATACAGGGGTTGAGACCCAGTACTTC. This chain connects TRBV6-5 to TRBJ2-5; 7 bases align to TRBD1. The germline V gene encodes CDR1 MNHEY and CDR2 SVGAGI. The CDR3 is 13 residues long. V shed 3 bases, J shed 5 bases, and the junction held 3 bases outside the gene matches.

This clone was counted only a few times. The chain is built from TRBV13 and TRBJ1-2, with D hard to call. Germline lookup yields CDR1 PRHDT and CDR2 FYEKMQ (reference sequence). The CDR3 has 13 amino acids. V lost 3 bases to trimming and J lost 8 bases, with 13 bases between them. CDR3 bases: TGTGCCAGCAGCTTCGGGTCGTCTGAGGGCTACACCTTC. Protein sequence: CASSFGSSEGYTF.

This clone has just a few counts. The V gene is TRBV11-2, the J gene TRBJ1-2, with 10 bases lining up with TRBD1. The V and J ends lost 4 bases and 8 bases, in that order; junction bases with no gene match: 4. The CDR3 sequence is 13 residues long. Germline lookup yields CDR1 SGHAT and CDR2 FQNNGV. In DNA form, the CDR3 reads TGTGCCAGCAGCTCCGGGACAGGGGTGGGCTACACCTTC. Translating gives CASSSGTGVGYTF.

This clone was found a few times. CDR3 DNA sequence: TGTGCCAGCAGCCGAGAGCGGGGCGCGAACACCGGGGAGCTGTTTTTT. It translates to CASSRERGANTGELFF. The chain joins TRBV7-9 to TRBJ2-2; TRBD2 aligns across 7 bases. The germline V gene has CDR1 SEHNR and CDR2 FQNEAQ (reference sequence). V trimming: 5 bases; J trimming: 0 bases; junction bases outside the gene matches: 6. This CDR3 region has 16 residues.